This T cell receptor beta chain was identified during a study of identical twins. Study outcomes and limitations: The study based its conclusions on cross-sectional statistical analysis and did not follow the same donors. Zero-insertion results could be subject to partial confounding by invariant MAIT and iNKT cells.

Each cDNA held unique molecular identifiers, and template switching gave it a universal primer site. One entry per CDR3 protein results from TCRdb running MiXCR on the 5' RACE reads. This table holds hundreds of thousands of distinct CDR3 sequences, 10% to 15% found once. This clonotype showed up just a few times. The antigen remains undetermined. Per the germline V gene, CDR1 is MGHRA and CDR2 is YSYEKL. CDR3 length: 14 amino acids. Between the trimmed V and J ends, which lost 0 bases and 7 bases, there was a span of 10 bases. These same data were also listed under a study on yellow fever vaccine responses in identical twins. That work adds: As reported, the vaccine T cell response of twins seemed partly convergent and partly personalized.

The chain uses TRBV4-1 and TRBJ1-5; D not resolved. The TCR sequence derives from a woman between 18 and 29 years old in good health. The sample comprised CD8+ T cells sorted from blood. CDR3 in DNA: TGCGCCAGCAGCCAAGATATAGCGGGCCAGCCCCAGCATTTT. This translates into CASSQDIAGQPQHF.